What follows are 23 T cell receptor beta chains derived from one specimen sequenced in a study of shared clonotypes between healthy human individuals. TCRdb keeps only in-frame clones here, not all; method: immunoSEQ multiplex PCR. The sample carries some 2.1 million clones, roughly 94% recorded once. The sequencing sample was made of naive CD4+ T cells sorted from blood. Subset: CD45RA+ positively selected. Receptors were obtained from a man between 18 and 29 years old in good health.

Turning to this clone: This sample includes further DNA sequences coding for the same CDR3. The rearrangement links TRBV28 to TRBJ2-3; 8 bases map to TRBD1. V shed 1 base, J shed 1 base, and the junction held 1 base outside the gene matches. The V gene's germline CDR1 is MDHEN and CDR2 SYDVKM. CDR3 length: 15 amino acids. Written as DNA, the CDR3 is TGTGCCAGCAGTTTATCAGGGGGCGGCACAGATACGCAGTATTTT. This translates into CASSLSGGGTDTQYF. Based on the CDR3 plus reference TRBV28 and TRBJ2-3, the full variable domain is DVKVTQSSRYLVKRTGEKVFLECVQDMDHENMFWYRQDPGLGLRLIYFSYDVKMKEKGDIPEGYSVSREKKERFSLILESASTNQTSMYLCASSLSGGGTDTQYFGPGTRLTVL.

V usage is TRBV19 and J usage is TRBJ2-3; TRBD2 aligns across 8 bases. The CDR3 runs to 19 residues. Per germline, CDR1 LNHDA and CDR2 SQIVND (reference sequence). Losses at the gene ends were 3 bases for V and 2 bases for J; bases not matched to a gene: 16. The chain's CDR3 is CASSITPGARLANTDTQYF. The CDR3 DNA sequence: TGTGCCAGTAGTATTACCCCGGGGGCGCGACTAGCGAACACAGATACGCAGTATTTT.

In this sample, this clone turned up a few times. This CDR3 reads CASNGQSYNSPLHF. The CDR3 region has the DNA TGTGCCAGCAACGGACAATCCTATAATTCACCCCTCCACTTT. The chain joins TRBV28 to TRBJ1-6, with D tentatively TRBD1 (5 bases). Trimming stripped 7 bases from V and 1 base from J, with 8 bases between. Germline CDR1 and CDR2: MDHEN and SYDVKM. There are 14 residues in the CDR3.

This sequence joins TRBV4-3 and TRBJ2-2; weak D call: TRBD1 (5 bases). V lost 0 bases and J 3 bases, leaving 8 bases between the germline ends. The CDR3 is 15 residues long. Germline V gene data show CDR1 as LGHNA and CDR2 as YSLEER. The CDR3 loop reads CASSQDTRDTGELFF. CDR3 in DNA: TGCGCCAGCAGCCAAGACACCAGGGACACCGGGGAGCTGTTTTTT.

This chain uses TRBV20-1 with TRBJ1-2, with D maybe TRBD1 (5 bases). CDR3 size: 10 residues. Trimming took 5 bases from V and 8 from J, leaving 9 bases between them. Germline assignment: CDR1 DFQATT and CDR2 SNEGSKA (reference sequence). The CDR3 coding sequence is TGCAGTGCTGTCTGGGACGGCTACACCTTC. This gives the protein CSAVWDGYTF.

This clone was counted a single time. The genes are TRBV5-1 and TRBJ1-6; TRBD1 is a possible D gene (5 bases). The CDR3 sequence is 15 residues long. Germline V gene lookup returns CDR1 SGHRS and CDR2 YFSETQ. Trimming cost V 6 bases and J 1 base, with 11 bases left between them. The CDR3 DNA is TGCGCCAGCACCGGGGGGGAGTCCTATAATTCACCCCTCCACTTT. This sequence encodes CASTGGESYNSPLHF.

The V and J genes are TRBV27 and TRBJ2-7, with a tentative D call TRBD1 (6 bases). The V gene lost 4 bases and the J gene lost 3 bases, with 16 bases spanning the gap. CDR3 length: 15 amino acids. CDR1 and CDR2 from the germline V gene are MNHEY and SMNVEV (reference sequence). The CDR3: CASSSSGTFVYEQYF. For the CDR3, the DNA is TGTGCCAGCAGTTCCTCGGGGACATTTGTCTACGAGCAGTACTTC.

The chain links TRBV18 to TRBJ2-2, with TRBD1 as a possible D gene (6 bases). The CDR3 length is 17 residues. CDR1 KGHSH and CDR2 LQKENI come from the germline V gene. V shed 3 bases and J shed 6 bases, with 20 bases lying between them. In nucleotides, the CDR3 is TGTGCCAGCTCACCGCTCCAACAGGGTGAAGTTTCCGGGGAGCTGTTTTTT. Its protein product is CASSPLQQGEVSGELFF.

The chain has TRBV5-1 and TRBJ2-7, with 11 bases identical to TRBD1. This CDR3 has 15 residues. The trim removed 2 bases at V and 0 bases at J, leaving 1 base unmatched. The germline V gene encodes CDR1 SGHRS and CDR2 YFSETQ. The CDR3 region is CASSFGTGGSYEQYF. The CDR3, as DNA: TGCGCCAGCAGCTTCGGGACAGGGGGCTCCTACGAGCAGTACTTC.

The V gene is TRBV5-1, the J gene TRBJ2-1; possibly TRBD1 or TRBD2 for D (5 bases each). V was cut by 3 bases and J by 8 bases, with 15 bases left in between. The CDR3 is 14 residues long. CDR1 SGHRS and CDR2 YFSETQ come from the germline V gene. CDR3 sequence: CASSSGQGVDEQFF. CDR3 DNA sequence: TGCGCCAGCAGCTCTGGGCAGGGAGTGGATGAGCAGTTCTTC.

The chain joins TRBV6-1 to TRBJ1-6; D is uncertain. Germline V lookup: CDR1 MNHNS, CDR2 SASEGT. Deletions cut 7 bases from V and 6 bases from J, with 16 bases between. CDR3 length equals 15 residues. This CDR3 reads CASTGPGLGNSPLHF. As DNA, the CDR3 is TGTGCCAGCACGGGTCCGGGCCTAGGTAATTCACCCCTCCACTTT.

This sequence joins TRBV19 and TRBJ2-7; D uncertain. Trimming pared 5 bases from V and 4 bases from J, leaving 36 bases between. The germline V gene encodes CDR1 LNHDA and CDR2 SQIVND (reference sequence). The CDR3 has 21 residues. Here the CDR3 DNA reads TGTGCCAGTAGTCCATCTCCGGGCGGAATCACGCCGAGTGGGCTGTCGTACGAGCAGTACTTC. Its translation: CASSPSPGGITPSGLSYEQYF. The complete variable domain, with remaining parts taken from reference TRBV19 and TRBJ2-7, reads DGGITQSPKYLFRKEGQNVTLSCEQNLNHDAMYWYRQDPGQGLRLIYYSQIVNDFQKGDIAEGYSVSREKKESFPLTVTSAQKNPTAFYLCASSPSPGGITPSGLSYEQYFGPGTRLTVT.

The J gene is TRBJ2-1, the V gene TRBV18, with D uncertain. From germline, CDR1 is KGHSH and CDR2 LQKENI. Trimming took 3 bases from V and 5 from J, leaving 14 bases between them. The CDR3 runs 15 residues. The CDR3 nucleotides read TGTGCCAGCTCACCGCAACAGTTGCCCGACAATGAGCAGTTCTTC. This codes for CASSPQQLPDNEQFF.

The rearrangement joins TRBV5-1 to TRBJ2-6; 9 bases are a match to TRBD2. The germline V gene encodes CDR1 SGHRS and CDR2 YFSETQ. J lost 0 bases, V lost 5 bases, and 6 bases had no gene match. The CDR3 runs to 17 residues. The CDR3 DNA reads as TGCGCCAGCAGTCCTAGCGGGGACCCCTCTGGGGCCAACGTCCTGACTTTC. Protein product: CASSPSGDPSGANVLTF.

This clone was recorded once. Other DNA sequences from this sample encode an identical CDR3 as well. V usage is TRBV5-4 and J usage is TRBJ1-1; D unclear. The CDR3 loop spans 14 amino acids. V was clipped by 1 base and J by 0 bases, with 7 bases between them. Germline CDR1 SGHNT, CDR2 YYREEE (reference sequence). CDR3 sequence: CASSLTGLNTEAFF. CDR3 nucleotides: TGTGCCAGCAGCTTGACCGGGTTGAACACTGAAGCTTTCTTT.

This clone occurred once. The chain joins TRBV6-1 to TRBJ2-1; D gene ambiguous. The ends were cut back, 8 bases at V and 4 bases at J, with 12 bases in the middle. This CDR3 has 13 residues. Per germline, CDR1 MNHNS and CDR2 SASEGT. CDR3 in DNA: TGTGCCAGCCTTGAACCGGTATACAATGAGCAGTTCTTC. Protein sequence: CASLEPVYNEQFF.

The chain joins TRBV4-1 to TRBJ2-7; 7 bases agree with TRBD2. CDR1 and CDR2 (germline): MGHRA, YSYEKL. J gave up 0 bases and V 3 bases, and 11 bases lay outside the gene matches. The CDR3 spans 17 residues. CDR3 in amino acids: CASSHVRGDEPSYEQYF. For the CDR3, the DNA is TGCGCCAGCAGCCACGTCCGGGGGGACGAACCCTCCTACGAGCAGTACTTC.

In this sample, this clone turned up a few times. CDR3 protein: CASSLSGRGVQETQYF. The CDR3 DNA sequence: TGTGCCAGCAGCTTATCGGGTAGGGGGGTCCAAGAGACCCAGTACTTC. The chain links TRBV11-2 to TRBJ2-5, with D perhaps matching TRBD1 or TRBD2 (6 bases each). The CDR3 has 16 residues. Germline V gives CDR1 SGHAT, CDR2 FQNNGV. The V end was cut by 2 bases, the J end by 1 base, with 14 bases between.

The rearrangement links TRBV2 to TRBJ2-7; D may be TRBD1 (5 bases). The V end was cut by 2 bases, the J end by 4 bases, with 12 bases between. Germline CDR1 SNHLY, CDR2 FYNNEI. The CDR3 totals 14 residues. The CDR3 bases are TGTGCCAGCAGTGAATGGCAGGGTGGGTACGAGCAGTACTTC. Translated, it gives CASSEWQGGYEQYF.

For the CDR3, the DNA is TGTGCCAGCAGTCCCCCGGGACAGGACTTCAATCAGCCCCAGCATTTT. Its translation is CASSPPGQDFNQPQHF. J is TRBJ1-5 and V is TRBV27; TRBD1 aligns across 8 bases. The CDR3 runs to 16 residues. CDR1 is MNHEY and CDR2 is SMNVEV in the germline V gene (reference sequence). V lost 5 bases, J lost 3 bases, and 9 bases stayed unmatched.

The chain is built from TRBV4-1 and TRBJ2-5; 11 bases match TRBD2. The trim removed 0 bases at V and 0 bases at J, leaving 9 bases unmatched. Germline assignment: CDR1 MGHRA and CDR2 YSYEKL. The CDR3 runs 19 residues. CDR3 region: CASSQDRLAGGQNQETQYF. The CDR3 nucleotides read TGCGCCAGCAGCCAAGATAGGCTAGCGGGGGGCCAGAACCAAGAGACCCAGTACTTC.

The chain combines TRBV2 with TRBJ2-7; possible D gene TRBD2, 5 bases. Trimming cost V 2 bases and J 9 bases, with 29 bases left between them. Germline CDR1 SNHLY, CDR2 FYNNEI. CDR3 length equals 18 residues. The CDR3 DNA sequence: TGTGCCAGCAGTGAATCAAAGGTACTAGTTAGGCTAGTGGAATCGCAGTACTTC. Amino acids: CASSESKVLVRLVESQYF.

Turning to this clone: A much larger clone differs from this one at a single base, so this may be a read error. The gene calls are TRBV7-9 and TRBJ2-5; D uncertain. This CDR3 comprises 13 residues. Germline V gene sequence: CDR1 SEHNR, CDR2 FQNEAQ (reference sequence). The DNA for the CDR3 is TGTGCCGGCAGCCTCTACCTGCAAGAGACCCAGTACTTC. Translated: CAGSLYLQETQYF.